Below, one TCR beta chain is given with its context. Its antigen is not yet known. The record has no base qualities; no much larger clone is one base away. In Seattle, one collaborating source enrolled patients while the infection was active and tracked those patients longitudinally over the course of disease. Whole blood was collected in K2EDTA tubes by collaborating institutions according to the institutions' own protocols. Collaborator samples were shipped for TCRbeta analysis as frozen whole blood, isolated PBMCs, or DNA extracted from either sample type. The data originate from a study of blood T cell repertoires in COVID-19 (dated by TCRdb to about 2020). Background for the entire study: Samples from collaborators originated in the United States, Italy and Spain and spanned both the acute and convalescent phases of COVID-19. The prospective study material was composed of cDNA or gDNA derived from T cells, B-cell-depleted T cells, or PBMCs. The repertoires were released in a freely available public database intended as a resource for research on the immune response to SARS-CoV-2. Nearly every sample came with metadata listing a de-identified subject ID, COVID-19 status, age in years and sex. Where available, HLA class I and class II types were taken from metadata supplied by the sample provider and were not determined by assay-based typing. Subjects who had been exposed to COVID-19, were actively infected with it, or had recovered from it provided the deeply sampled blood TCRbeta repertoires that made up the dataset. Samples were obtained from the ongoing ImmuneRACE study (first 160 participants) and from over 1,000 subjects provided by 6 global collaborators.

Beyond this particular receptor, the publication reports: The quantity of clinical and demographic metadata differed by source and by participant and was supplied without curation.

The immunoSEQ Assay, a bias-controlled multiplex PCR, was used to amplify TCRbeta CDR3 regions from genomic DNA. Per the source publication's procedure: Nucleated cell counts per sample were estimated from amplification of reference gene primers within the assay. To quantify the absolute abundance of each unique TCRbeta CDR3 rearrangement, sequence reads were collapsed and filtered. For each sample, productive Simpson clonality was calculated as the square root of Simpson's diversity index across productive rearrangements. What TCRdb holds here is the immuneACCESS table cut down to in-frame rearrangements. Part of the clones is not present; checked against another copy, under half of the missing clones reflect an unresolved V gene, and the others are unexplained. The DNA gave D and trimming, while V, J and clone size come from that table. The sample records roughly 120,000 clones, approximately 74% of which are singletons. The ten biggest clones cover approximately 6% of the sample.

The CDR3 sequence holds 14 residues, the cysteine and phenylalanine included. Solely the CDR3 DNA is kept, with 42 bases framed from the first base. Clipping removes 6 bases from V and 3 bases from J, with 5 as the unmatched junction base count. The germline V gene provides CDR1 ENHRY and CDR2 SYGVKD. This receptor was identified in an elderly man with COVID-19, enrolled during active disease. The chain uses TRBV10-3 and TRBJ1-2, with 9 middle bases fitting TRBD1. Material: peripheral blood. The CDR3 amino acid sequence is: CAIRGTGRYYGYTF. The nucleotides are TGTGCCATCAGGGGGACAGGGAGGTACTATGGCTACACCTTC.